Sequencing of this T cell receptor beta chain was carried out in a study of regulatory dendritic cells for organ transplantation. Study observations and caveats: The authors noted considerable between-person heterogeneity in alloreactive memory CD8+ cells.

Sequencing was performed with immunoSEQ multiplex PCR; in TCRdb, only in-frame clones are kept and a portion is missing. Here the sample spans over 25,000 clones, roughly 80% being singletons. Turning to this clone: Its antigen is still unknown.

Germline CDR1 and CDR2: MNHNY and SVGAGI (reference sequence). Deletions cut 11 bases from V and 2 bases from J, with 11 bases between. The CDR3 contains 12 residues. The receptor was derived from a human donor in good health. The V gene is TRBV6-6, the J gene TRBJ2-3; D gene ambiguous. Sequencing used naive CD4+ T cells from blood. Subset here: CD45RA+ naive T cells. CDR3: CAVSQATDTQYF. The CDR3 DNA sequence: TGTGCCGTCTCCCAGGCCACAGATACGCAGTATTTT.